The 14 T cell receptor beta chains given below trace back to one sample, sequenced in a study of blood T cell repertoires in COVID-19. Assay used: immunoSEQ multiplex PCR; TCRdb lists only in-frame clones, some missing. The table lists approximately 90,000 clones, around 86% of them singletons. Source material: peripheral blood. These receptors were collected from a woman of 80 years or more with acute or convalescent COVID-19.

The chain carries TRBV12-5 and TRBJ2-3; 8 bases align to TRBD1. The CDR3 length is 16 residues. CDR1 and CDR2 from the germline V gene are LGHNT and FRNRAP. V lost 5 bases and J lost 7; bases outside the gene matches: 14. The CDR3 bases are TGTGCTAGTGGTCCCCCCCGGCAGGGGGCAATAAATACGCAGTATTTT. This encodes CASGPPRQGAINTQYF.

This sequence joins TRBV18 and TRBJ2-2; 7 bases agree with TRBD1. This CDR3 contains 15 residues. V lost 6 bases, J lost 5 bases, and 9 bases stayed unmatched. The germline V gene encodes CDR1 KGHSH and CDR2 LQKENI. The CDR3 DNA is TGTGCCAGCTCCCCGGACAGGCACAGTACCGGGGAGCTGTTTTTT. Translated: CASSPDRHSTGELFF.

This clone has a handful of counts. V and J are TRBV14 and TRBJ1-2, with TRBD1 identical over 8 bases. CDR1 and CDR2 from the germline V gene are SGHDN and FVKESK. The CDR3 is 13 amino acids. After removal of 4 bases from V and 4 bases from J, the junction contained 2 bases not matched to a gene. The CDR3 loop reads CASSRDRFYGYTF. CDR3 sequence (DNA): TGTGCCAGCAGCCGGGACAGGTTCTATGGCTACACCTTC.

This clone occurred a few times. The rearrangement links TRBV7-9 to TRBJ2-2, with 12 positions matching TRBD1. The CDR3 is made up of 17 amino acids. V lost 3 bases, J lost 4 bases, and 6 bases stayed unmatched. Germline V gives CDR1 SEHNR, CDR2 FQNEAQ (reference sequence). The CDR3 spells CASSFRGTGGRTGELFF. The DNA for the CDR3 is TGTGCCAGCAGCTTTCGTGGGACAGGGGGCCGCACCGGGGAGCTGTTTTTT.

The genes are TRBV19 and TRBJ2-7; tentatively, D is TRBD1 (6 bases). The CDR3 totals 13 residues. V was trimmed by 4 bases and J by 0 bases, leaving 7 bases between them. Germline lookup yields CDR1 LNHDA and CDR2 SQIVND (reference sequence). CDR3 sequence reads: CASSKDSSYEQYF. CDR3 in DNA: TGTGCCAGTAGTAAGGACAGCTCCTACGAGCAGTACTTC. Based on the CDR3 plus reference TRBV19 and TRBJ2-7, the full variable domain is DGGITQSPKYLFRKEGQNVTLSCEQNLNHDAMYWYRQDPGQGLRLIYYSQIVNDFQKGDIAEGYSVSREKKESFPLTVTSAQKNPTAFYLCASSKDSSYEQYFGPGTRLTVT.

This clone was observed a few times. The CDR3 loop reads CASSLEGRTGPNQPQHF. For the CDR3, the DNA is TGTGCCAGCAGCTTAGAAGGCAGGACAGGGCCTAATCAGCCCCAGCATTTT. The chain has TRBV7-8 and TRBJ1-5; 8 positions agree with TRBD1. The germline gives CDR1 SGHVS, CDR2 FQNEAQ. Trimming at V came to 1 base and at J to 4 bases, leaving 9 bases not matched to a gene. The CDR3 has 17 residues.

This clone has only one observation. The chain links TRBV11-3 to TRBJ1-1; maybe TRBD1 (6 bases). The CDR3 contains 13 residues. Trimming pared 5 bases from V and 7 bases from J, leaving 14 bases between. The germline V gene encodes CDR1 SGHNT and CDR2 YENEEA. CDR3 bases: TGTGCCAGCAGCCCCCCGGGACACCATGAAGCTTTCTTT. Translated, it gives CASSPPGHHEAFF.

The chain employs TRBV27 and TRBJ2-7; TRBD2 agrees at 9 bases. The CDR3 has 14 amino acids. The germline gives CDR1 MNHEY, CDR2 SMNVEV (reference sequence). With V trimmed by 6 bases and J by 4 bases, 7 bases remained unmatched. CDR3 sequence: CASSPAGGEYEQYF. CDR3 coding DNA: TGTGCCAGCAGCCCAGCGGGGGGTGAGTACGAGCAGTACTTC.

This chain uses TRBV30 with TRBJ2-7, with 8 bases that match TRBD2. This CDR3 spans 15 amino acids. Germline CDR1 is GTSNPN and CDR2 is SVGIG (reference sequence). The junction had 13 bases not matched to a gene; V was cut back by 0 bases and J by 9 bases. CDR3 region: CAWSVGRRGALGQYF. In nucleotides, the CDR3 is TGTGCCTGGAGTGTAGGTCGGCGGGGGGCCCTAGGGCAGTACTTC.

The rearrangement uses TRBV7-9 and TRBJ1-4, with a weak D call TRBD1 (5 bases). The CDR3 sequence is 13 residues long. Deletions cut 3 bases from V and 7 bases from J, with 9 bases between. CDR1 and CDR2 (germline): SEHNR, FQNEAQ (reference sequence). The CDR3 sequence: CASSFGGTEKLFF. The CDR3 nucleotides read TGTGCCAGCAGCTTTGGGGGGACTGAAAAACTGTTTTTT.

J is TRBJ2-7 and V is TRBV2; 10 nucleotides align to TRBD2. The J segment lost 6 bases and the V segment lost 5 bases, leaving 7 bases of the junction unmatched. CDR1 is SNHLY and CDR2 is FYNNEI in the germline V gene. The CDR3 has 14 amino acids. The CDR3 DNA is TGTGCCAGCAGTCTTCAGCGGGAGGGCCGCGAGCAGTACTTC. Translated: CASSLQREGREQYF.

The CDR3 bases are TGTGCCAGCAGCGCAAGACTAGCGCCCAATGAGCAGTTCTTC. It encodes CASSARLAPNEQFF. The chain carries TRBV9 and TRBJ2-1; 8 bases are a match to TRBD2. In germline, CDR1 is SGDLS, CDR2 YYNGEE. There are 14 residues in the CDR3. V lost 3 bases, J lost 6 bases, and 5 bases stayed unmatched.

This chain connects TRBV4-1 to TRBJ1-6, with D tentatively TRBD1 (5 bases). Germline V gene sequence: CDR1 MGHRA, CDR2 YSYEKL. The CDR3 has 15 residues. Trimming shortened V by 3 bases and J by 7 bases, and 13 bases separated the two germline ends. CDR3 amino acids: CASSQPSGGNSPLHF. For the CDR3, the DNA is TGCGCCAGCAGCCAGCCATCTGGGGGGAATTCACCCCTCCACTTT.

The V call is TRBV27, the J call TRBJ2-6; D remains ambiguous. CDR3 length equals 15 residues. The V end was cut by 5 bases, the J end by 2 bases, with 10 bases between. Germline-derived CDR1 and CDR2 are MNHEY and SMNVEV (reference sequence). The CDR3 bases are TGTGCCAGCAGTAAACACCCCCCTGGGGCCAACGTCCTGACTTTC. Amino acid sequence: CASSKHPPGANVLTF.